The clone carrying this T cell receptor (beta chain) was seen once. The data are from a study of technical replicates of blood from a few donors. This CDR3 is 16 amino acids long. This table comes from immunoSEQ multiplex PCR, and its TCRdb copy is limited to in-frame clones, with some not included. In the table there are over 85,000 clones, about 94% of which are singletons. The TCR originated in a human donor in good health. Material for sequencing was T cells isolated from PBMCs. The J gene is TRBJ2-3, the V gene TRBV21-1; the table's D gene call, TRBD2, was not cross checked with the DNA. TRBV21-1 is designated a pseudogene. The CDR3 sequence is CASSPRGGRGSDTQYF. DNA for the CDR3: TGTGCCAGCAGCCCCCGCGGGGGGAGGGGTAGCGATACGCAGTATTTT.